This T cell receptor (beta chain) emerged from a study of radiation and T cells in renal cell carcinoma. Some clones are missing from TCRdb's copy, which holds only in-frame ones; the method was immunoSEQ multiplex PCR. This table has over 120,000 clones, 65% to 90% appearing once. Noted time point: blood 4 weeks post-SBRT, at nephrectomy. Regarding treatment: 15 Gy SBRT to primary tumor, nephrectomy 4 weeks later. Nephrectomy followed 15 Gy stereotactic body radiation by 4 weeks. General study results and limits: No pretreatment tumor biopsies were available for baseline clonotypes. In blood, top tumor clones expanded by 2 weeks, shrinking by 4.

V gave up 5 bases and J gave up 8 bases; unmatched junction bases: 5. CDR3 length: 15 residues. CDR1 is MNHEY, CDR2 SVGAGI, per germline. A word on this clone: The antigen is undetermined.

The sample consisted of blood, taken from a patient whose treatment included radiotherapy and nephrectomy. The TCR sequence derives from a woman in her forties or fifties with renal cell carcinoma. The chain has TRBV6-5 and TRBJ2-2; 13 nucleotides line up with TRBD2. The DNA for the CDR3 is TGTGCCAGCAGTCAGGGGACTAGCGGGGTTGGGGAGCTGTTTTTT. Translated, it gives CASSQGTSGVGELFF.